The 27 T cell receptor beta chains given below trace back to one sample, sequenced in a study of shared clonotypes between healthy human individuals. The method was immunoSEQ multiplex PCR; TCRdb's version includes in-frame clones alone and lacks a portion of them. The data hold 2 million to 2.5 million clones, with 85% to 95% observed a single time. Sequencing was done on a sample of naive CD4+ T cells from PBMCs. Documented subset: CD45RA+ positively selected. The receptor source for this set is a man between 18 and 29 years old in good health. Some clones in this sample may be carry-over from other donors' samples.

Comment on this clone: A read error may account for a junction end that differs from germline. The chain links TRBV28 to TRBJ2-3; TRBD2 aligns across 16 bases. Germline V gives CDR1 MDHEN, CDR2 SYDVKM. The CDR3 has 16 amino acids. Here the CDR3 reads CASTGTSGRAPDTQYF. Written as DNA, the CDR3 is TGTGCTAGCACCGGGACTAGCGGGAGGGCCCCAGATACGCAGTATTTT.

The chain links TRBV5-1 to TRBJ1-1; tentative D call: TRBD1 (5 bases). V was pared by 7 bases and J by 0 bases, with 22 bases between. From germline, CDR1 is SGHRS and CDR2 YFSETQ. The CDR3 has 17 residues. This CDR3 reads CASPPEGLRFLNTEAFF. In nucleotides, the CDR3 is TGCGCCAGCCCCCCGGAGGGACTGAGATTTTTGAACACTGAAGCTTTCTTT.

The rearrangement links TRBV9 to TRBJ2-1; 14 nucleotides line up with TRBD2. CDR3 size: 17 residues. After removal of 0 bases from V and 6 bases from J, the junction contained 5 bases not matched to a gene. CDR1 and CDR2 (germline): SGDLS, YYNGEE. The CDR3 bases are TGTGCCAGCAGCGTAGGGGGACTAGCGGGAGAAGTCAATGAGCAGTTCTTC. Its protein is CASSVGGLAGEVNEQFF.

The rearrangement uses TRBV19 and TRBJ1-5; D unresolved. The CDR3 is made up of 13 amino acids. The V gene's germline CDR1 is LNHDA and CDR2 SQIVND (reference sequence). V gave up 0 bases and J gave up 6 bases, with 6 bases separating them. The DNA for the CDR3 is TGTGCCAGTAGTATAGACAGTGCTCAGCCCCAGCATTTT. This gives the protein CASSIDSAQPQHF.

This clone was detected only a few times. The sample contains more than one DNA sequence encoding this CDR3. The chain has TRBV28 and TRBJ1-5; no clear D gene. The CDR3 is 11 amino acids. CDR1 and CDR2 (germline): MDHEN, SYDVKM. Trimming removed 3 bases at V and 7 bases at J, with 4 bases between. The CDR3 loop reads CASSFGQPQHF. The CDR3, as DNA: TGTGCCAGCAGTTTTGGACAGCCCCAGCATTTT. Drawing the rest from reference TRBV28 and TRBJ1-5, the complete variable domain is DVKVTQSSRYLVKRTGEKVFLECVQDMDHENMFWYRQDPGLGLRLIYFSYDVKMKEKGDIPEGYSVSREKKERFSLILESASTNQTSMYLCASSFGQPQHFGDGTRLSIL.

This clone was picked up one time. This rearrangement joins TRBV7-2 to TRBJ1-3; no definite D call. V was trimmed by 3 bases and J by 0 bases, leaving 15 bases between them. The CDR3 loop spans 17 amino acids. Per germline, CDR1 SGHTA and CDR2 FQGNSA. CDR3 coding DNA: TGTGCCAGCAGCTTCCCTCGCGTAGTCGGCTCTGGAAACACCATATATTTT. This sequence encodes CASSFPRVVGSGNTIYF.

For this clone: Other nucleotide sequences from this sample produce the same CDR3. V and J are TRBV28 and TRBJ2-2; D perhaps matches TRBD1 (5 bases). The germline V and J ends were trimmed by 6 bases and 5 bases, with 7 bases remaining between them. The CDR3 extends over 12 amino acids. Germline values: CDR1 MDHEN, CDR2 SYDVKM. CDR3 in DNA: TGTGCCAGCAGCCCAGGGACCGGGGAGCTGTTTTTT. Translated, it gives CASSPGTGELFF.

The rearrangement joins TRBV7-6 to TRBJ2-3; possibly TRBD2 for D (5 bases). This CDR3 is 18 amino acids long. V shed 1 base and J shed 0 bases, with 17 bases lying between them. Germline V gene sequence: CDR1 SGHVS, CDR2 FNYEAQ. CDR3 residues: CASSLGPGSPPSTDTQYF. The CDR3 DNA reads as TGTGCCAGCAGCTTAGGGCCGGGGTCCCCGCCTAGCACAGATACGCAGTATTTT.

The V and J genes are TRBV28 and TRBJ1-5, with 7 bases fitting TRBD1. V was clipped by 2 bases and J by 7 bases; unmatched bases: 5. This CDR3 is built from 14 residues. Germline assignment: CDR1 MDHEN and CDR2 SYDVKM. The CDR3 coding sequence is TGTGCCAGCAGTTTACTGCAGGGGGTACAGCCCCAGCATTTT. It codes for CASSLLQGVQPQHF.

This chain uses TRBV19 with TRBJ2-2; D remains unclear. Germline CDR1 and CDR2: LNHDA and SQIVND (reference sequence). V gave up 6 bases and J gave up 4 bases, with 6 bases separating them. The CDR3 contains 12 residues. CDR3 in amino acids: CASRPSTGELFF. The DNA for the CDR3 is TGTGCCAGTAGGCCTAGCACCGGGGAGCTGTTTTTT.

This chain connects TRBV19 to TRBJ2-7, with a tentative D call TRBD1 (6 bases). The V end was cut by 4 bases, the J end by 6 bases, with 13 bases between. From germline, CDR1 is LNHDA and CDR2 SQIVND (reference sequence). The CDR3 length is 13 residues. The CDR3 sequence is CASSKQGSLEQYF. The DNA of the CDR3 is TGTGCCAGTAGTAAGCAGGGGTCGCTCGAGCAGTACTTC.

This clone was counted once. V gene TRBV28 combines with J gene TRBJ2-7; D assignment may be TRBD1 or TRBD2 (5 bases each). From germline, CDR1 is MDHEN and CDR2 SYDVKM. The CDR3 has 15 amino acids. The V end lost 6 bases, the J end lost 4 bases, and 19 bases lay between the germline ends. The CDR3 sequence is CASSTRWGTKYEQYF. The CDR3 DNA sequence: TGTGCCAGCAGCACGCGGTGGGGGACCAAATACGAGCAGTACTTC.

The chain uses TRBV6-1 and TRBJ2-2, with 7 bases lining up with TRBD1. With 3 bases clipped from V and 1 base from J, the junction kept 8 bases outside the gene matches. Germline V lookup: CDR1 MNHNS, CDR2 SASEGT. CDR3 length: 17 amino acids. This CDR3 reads CASSDFYRGWNTGELFF. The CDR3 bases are TGTGCCAGCAGTGACTTCTACAGGGGATGGAACACCGGGGAGCTGTTTTTT.

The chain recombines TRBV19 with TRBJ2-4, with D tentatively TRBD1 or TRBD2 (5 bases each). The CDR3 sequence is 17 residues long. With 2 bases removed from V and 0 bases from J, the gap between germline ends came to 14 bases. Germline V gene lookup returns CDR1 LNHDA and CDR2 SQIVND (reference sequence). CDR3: CASSIRGPLEAKNIQYF. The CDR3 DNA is TGTGCCAGTAGTATACGGGGCCCGCTTGAAGCCAAAAACATTCAGTACTTC.

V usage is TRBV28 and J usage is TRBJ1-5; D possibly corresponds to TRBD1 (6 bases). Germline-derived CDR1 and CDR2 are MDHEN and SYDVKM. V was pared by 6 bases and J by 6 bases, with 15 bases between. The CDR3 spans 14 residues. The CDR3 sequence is CASSLGGGIQPQHF. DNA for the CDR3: TGTGCCAGCAGCCTGGGGGGGGGCATTCAGCCCCAGCATTTT.

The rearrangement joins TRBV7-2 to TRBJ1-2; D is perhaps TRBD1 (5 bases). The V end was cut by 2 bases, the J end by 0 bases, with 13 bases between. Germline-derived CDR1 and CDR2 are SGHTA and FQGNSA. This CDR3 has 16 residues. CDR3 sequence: CASSLLPWGANYGYTF. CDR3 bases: TGTGCCAGCAGCTTATTACCCTGGGGCGCTAACTATGGCTACACCTTC.

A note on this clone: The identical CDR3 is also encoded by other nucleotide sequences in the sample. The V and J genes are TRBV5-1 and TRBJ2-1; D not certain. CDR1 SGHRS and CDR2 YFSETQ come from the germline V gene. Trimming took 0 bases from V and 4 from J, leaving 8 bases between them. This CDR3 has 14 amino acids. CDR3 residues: CASSLELAYNEQFF. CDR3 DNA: TGCGCCAGCAGCTTGGAGTTAGCTTACAATGAGCAGTTCTTC.

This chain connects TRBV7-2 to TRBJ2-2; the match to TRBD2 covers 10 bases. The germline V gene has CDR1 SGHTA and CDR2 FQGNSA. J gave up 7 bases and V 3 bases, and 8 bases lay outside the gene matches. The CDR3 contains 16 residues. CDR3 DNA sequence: TGTGCCAGCAGCTTTAGACCTAGCGGGAGCGGCGGGGAGCTGTTTTTT. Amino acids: CASSFRPSGSGGELFF.

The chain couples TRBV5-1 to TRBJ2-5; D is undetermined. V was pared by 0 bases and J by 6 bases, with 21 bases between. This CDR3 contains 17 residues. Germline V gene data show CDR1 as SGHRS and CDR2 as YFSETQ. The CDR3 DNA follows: TGCGCCAGCAGCTTGGATATCGGACGGACGACGATAAAGACCCAGTACTTC. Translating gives CASSLDIGRTTIKTQYF.

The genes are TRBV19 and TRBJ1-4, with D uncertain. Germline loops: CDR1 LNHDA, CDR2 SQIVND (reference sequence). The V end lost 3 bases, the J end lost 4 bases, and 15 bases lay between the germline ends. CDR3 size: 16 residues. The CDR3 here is CASSIQAHVLNEKLFF. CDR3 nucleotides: TGTGCCAGTAGTATCCAGGCCCACGTTCTTAATGAAAAACTGTTTTTT.

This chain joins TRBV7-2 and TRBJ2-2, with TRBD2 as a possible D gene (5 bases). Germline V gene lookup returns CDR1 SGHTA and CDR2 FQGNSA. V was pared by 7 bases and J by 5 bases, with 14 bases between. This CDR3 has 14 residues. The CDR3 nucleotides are TGTGCCAGCACCGAATTAAGGAGGACCGGGGAGCTGTTTTTT. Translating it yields CASTELRRTGELFF.

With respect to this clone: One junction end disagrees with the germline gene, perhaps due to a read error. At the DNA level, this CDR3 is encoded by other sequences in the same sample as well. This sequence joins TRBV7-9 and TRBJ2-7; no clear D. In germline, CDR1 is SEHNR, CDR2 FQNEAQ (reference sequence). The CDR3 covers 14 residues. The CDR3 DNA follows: TGTGCCAGCAGTTTAGGACGGAGCTCCTACGAGCAGTACTTC. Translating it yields CASSLGRSSYEQYF.

CDR3 sequence (DNA): TGTGCCAGCAGTTACTCGATCTCTGGGGCCAACGTCCTGACTTTC. It is translated as CASSYSISGANVLTF. The chain combines TRBV6-5 with TRBJ2-6; D is uncertain. The CDR3 is 15 residues long. V lost 0 bases to trimming and J lost 0 bases, with 3 bases between them. From germline, CDR1 is MNHEY and CDR2 SVGAGI.

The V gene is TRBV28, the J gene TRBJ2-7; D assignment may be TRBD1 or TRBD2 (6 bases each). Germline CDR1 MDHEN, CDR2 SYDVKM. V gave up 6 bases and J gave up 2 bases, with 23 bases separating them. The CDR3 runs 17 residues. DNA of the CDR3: TGTGCCAGCAGCTCGCCGAGGGGGGCTGTGACCGCCTACGAGCAGTACTTC. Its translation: CASSSPRGAVTAYEQYF.

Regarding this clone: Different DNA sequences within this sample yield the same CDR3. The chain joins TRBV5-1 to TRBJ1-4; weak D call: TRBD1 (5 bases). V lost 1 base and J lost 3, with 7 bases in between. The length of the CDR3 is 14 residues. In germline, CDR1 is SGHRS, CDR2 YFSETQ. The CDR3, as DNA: TGCGCCAGCAGCTTGCAGGGTTCTAATGAAAAACTGTTTTTT. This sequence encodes CASSLQGSNEKLFF. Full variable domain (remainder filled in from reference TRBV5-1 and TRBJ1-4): KAGVTQTPRYLIKTRGQQVTLSCSPISGHRSVSWYQQTPGQGLQFLFEYFSETQRNKGNFPGRFSGRQFSNSRSEMNVSTLELGDSALYLCASSLQGSNEKLFFGSGTQLSVL.

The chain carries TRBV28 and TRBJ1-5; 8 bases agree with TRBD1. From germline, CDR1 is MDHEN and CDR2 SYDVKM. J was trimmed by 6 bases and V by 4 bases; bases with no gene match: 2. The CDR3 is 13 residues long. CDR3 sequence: CASSSDRGQPQHF. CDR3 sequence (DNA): TGTGCCAGCAGTTCTGACAGGGGTCAGCCCCAGCATTTT.

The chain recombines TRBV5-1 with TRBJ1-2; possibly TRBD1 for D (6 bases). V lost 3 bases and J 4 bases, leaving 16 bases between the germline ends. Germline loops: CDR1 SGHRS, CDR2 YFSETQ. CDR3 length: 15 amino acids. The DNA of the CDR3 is TGCGCCAGCAGCTGGGAAACAGGGTTTGGCTATGGCTACACCTTC. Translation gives CASSWETGFGYGYTF.